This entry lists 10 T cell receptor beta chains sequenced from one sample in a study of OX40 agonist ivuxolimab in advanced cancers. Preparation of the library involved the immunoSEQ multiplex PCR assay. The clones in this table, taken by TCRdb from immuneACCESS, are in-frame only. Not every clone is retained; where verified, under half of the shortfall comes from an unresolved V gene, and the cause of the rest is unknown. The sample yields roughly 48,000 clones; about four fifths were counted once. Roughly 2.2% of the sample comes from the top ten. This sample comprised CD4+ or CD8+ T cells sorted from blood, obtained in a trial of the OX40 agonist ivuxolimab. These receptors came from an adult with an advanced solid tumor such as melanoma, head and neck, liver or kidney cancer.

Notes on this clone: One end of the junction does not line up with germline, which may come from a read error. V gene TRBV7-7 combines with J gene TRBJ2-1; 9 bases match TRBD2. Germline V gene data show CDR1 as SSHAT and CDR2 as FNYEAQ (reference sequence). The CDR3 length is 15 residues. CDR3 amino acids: CASSLGREGFNEQFF. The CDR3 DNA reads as TGTGCTAGCAGCTTAGGGCGGGAGGGCTTCAATGAGCAGTTCTTC.

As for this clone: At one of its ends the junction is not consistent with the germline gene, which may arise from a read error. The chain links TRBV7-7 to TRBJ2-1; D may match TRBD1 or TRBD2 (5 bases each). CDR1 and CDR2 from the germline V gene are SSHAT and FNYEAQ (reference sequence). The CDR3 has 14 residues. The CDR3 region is CASSFTRGTNEQFF. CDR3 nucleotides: TGTGCTAGCAGCTTTACTAGGGGTACTAATGAGCAGTTCTTC.

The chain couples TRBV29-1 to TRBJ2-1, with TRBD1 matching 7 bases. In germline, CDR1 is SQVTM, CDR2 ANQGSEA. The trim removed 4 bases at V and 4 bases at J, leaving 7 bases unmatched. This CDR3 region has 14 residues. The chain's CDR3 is CSVVATGLYNEQFF. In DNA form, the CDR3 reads TGCAGCGTTGTGGCGACAGGGCTGTACAATGAGCAGTTCTTC.

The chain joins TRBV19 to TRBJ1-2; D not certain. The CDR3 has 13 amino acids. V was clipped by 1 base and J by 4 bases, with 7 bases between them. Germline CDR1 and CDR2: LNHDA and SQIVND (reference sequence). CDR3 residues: CASSIGLSYGYTF. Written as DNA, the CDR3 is TGTGCCAGTAGTATAGGTCTTTCCTATGGCTACACCTTC.

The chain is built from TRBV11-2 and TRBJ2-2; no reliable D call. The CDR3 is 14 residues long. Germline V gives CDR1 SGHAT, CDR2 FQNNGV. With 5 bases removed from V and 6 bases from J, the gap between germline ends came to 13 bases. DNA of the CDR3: TGTGCCAGCAGCCCGCAGCCTACCCCCGGGGAGCTGTTTTTT. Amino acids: CASSPQPTPGELFF.

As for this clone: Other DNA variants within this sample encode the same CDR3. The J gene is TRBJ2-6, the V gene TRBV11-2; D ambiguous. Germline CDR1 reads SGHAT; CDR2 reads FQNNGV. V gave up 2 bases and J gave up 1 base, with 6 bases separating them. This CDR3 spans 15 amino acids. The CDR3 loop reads CASSLQVSGANVLTF. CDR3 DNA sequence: TGTGCCAGCAGCTTACAGGTGTCTGGGGCCAACGTCCTGACTTTC. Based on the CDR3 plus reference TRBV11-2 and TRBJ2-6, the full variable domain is EAGVAQSPRYKIIEKRQSVAFWCNPISGHATLYWYQQILGQGPKLLIQFQNNGVVDDSQLPKDRFSAERLKGVDSTLKIQPAKLEDSAVYLCASSLQVSGANVLTFGAGSRLTVL.

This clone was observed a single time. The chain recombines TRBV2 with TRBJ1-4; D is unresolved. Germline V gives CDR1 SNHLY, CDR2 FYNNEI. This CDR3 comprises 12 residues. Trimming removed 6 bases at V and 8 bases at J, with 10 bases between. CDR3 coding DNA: TGTGCCAGCAGCCCCGGAGGGGAAAAACTGTTTTTT. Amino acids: CASSPGGEKLFF.

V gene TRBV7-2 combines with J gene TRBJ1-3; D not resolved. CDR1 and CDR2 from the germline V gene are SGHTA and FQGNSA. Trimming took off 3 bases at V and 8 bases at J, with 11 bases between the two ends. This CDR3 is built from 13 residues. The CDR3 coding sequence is TGTGCCAGCAGCTTTAGTGCGGTGGACACCATATATTTT. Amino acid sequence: CASSFSAVDTIYF.

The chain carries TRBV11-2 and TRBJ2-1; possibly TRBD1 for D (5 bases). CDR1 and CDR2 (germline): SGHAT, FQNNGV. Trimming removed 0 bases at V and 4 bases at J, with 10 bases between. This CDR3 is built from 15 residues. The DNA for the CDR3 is TGTGCCAGCAGCTTAGATCTTCAGGGATACAATGAGCAGTTCTTC. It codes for CASSLDLQGYNEQFF. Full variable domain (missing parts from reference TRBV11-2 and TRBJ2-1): EAGVAQSPRYKIIEKRQSVAFWCNPISGHATLYWYQQILGQGPKLLIQFQNNGVVDDSQLPKDRFSAERLKGVDSTLKIQPAKLEDSAVYLCASSLDLQGYNEQFFGPGTRLTVL.

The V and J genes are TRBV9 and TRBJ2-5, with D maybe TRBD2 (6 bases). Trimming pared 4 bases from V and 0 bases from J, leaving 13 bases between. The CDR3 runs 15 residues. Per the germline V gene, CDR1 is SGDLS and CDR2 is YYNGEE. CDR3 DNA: TGTGCCAGCAGCCTATCCCGGGACTACCAAGAGACCCAGTACTTC. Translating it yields CASSLSRDYQETQYF.